The 3 T cell receptor beta chains presented below share a single source sample, sequenced in a study of T cells in Graves' hyperthyroidism and ophthalmopathy. RNA transcripts gave rise to amplified TCR beta CDR3 regions. HTBI primers were employed in a first-round RT-PCR of the TCR CDR3. MiXCR was run by TCRdb on the multiplex PCR reads, yielding one entry per CDR3 protein. The table includes hundreds of thousands of distinct CDR3 sequences, less than 25% detected once. Input material: blood. These receptors came from a man between 25 and 39 years old with Graves' ophthalmopathy.

J is TRBJ2-2 and V is TRBV9; 8 positions match TRBD2. The CDR3 extends over 19 amino acids. CDR1 and CDR2 (germline): SGDLS, YYNGEE. The trim removed 0 bases at V and 2 bases at J, leaving 12 bases unmatched. The CDR3 loop is CASSVVMSEGLVNTGELFF. CDR3 coding DNA: TGTGCCAGCAGCGTAGTGATGAGTGAGGGACTAGTAAACACCGGGGAGCTGTTTTTT.

About this clonotype itself: Given a much more abundant clone one base away, this may be a read error. The V and J genes are TRBV30 and TRBJ2-7; the D gene is possibly TRBD1 (5 bases). The CDR3 loop spans 12 amino acids. Germline V gene sequence: CDR1 GTSNPN, CDR2 SVGIG (reference sequence). The CDR3 protein is CVWSVSGSEQYF. As DNA, the CDR3 is TGTGTCTGGAGTGTGTCAGGGTCCGAGCAGTACTTC.

The chain carries TRBV24-1 and TRBJ2-3; 9 nucleotides match TRBD2. The germline CDR1 and CDR2 sequences are KGHDR and SFDVKD. The CDR3 spans 13 residues. V lost 8 bases to trimming and J lost 3 bases; unmatched junction nucleotides: 2. The CDR3 DNA follows: TGTGCCACCAAGAGCGGGAGGACAGATACGCAGTATTTT. Its translation: CATKSGRTDTQYF.